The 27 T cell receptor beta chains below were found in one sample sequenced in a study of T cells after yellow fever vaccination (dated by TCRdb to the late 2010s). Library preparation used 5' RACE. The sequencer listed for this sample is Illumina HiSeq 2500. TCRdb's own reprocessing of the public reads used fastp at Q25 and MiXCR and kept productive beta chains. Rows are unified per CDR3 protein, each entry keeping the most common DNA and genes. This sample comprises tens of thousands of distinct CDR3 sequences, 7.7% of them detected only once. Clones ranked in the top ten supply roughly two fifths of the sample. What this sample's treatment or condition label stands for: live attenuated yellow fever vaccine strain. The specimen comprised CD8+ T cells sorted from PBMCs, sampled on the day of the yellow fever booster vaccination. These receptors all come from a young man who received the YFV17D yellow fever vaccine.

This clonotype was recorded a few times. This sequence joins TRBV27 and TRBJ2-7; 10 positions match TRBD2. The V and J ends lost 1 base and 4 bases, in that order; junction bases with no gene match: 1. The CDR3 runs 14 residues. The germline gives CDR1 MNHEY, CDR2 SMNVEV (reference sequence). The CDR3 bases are TGTGCCAGCAGTTTATGGACTAGCGGTTACGAGCAGTACTTC. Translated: CASSLWTSGYEQYF.

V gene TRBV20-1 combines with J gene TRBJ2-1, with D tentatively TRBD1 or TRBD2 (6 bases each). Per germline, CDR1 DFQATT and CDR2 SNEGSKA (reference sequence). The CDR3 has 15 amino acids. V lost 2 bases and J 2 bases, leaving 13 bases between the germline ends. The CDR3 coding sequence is TGCAGTGCTAGAATAGCGGCAGGGGCCTACAATGAGCAGTTCTTC. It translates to CSARIAAGAYNEQFF.

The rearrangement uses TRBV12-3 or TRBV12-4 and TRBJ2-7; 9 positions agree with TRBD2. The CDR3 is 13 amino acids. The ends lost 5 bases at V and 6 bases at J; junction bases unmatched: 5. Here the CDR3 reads CASSTGLAVEQYF. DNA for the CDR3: TGTGCCAGCAGTACGGGACTAGCCGTCGAGCAGTACTTC.

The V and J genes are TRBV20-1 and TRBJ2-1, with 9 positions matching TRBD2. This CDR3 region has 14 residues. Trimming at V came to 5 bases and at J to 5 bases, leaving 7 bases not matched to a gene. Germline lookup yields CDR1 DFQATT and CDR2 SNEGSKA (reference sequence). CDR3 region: CSADSGRGHNEQFF. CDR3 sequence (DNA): TGCAGTGCTGATAGCGGGAGAGGCCACAATGAGCAGTTCTTC.

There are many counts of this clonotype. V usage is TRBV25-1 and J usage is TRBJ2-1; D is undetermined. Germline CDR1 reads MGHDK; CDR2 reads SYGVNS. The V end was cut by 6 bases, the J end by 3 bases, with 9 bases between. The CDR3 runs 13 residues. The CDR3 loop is CASSSTDYNEQFF. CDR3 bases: TGTGCCAGCAGCTCGACCGACTACAATGAGCAGTTCTTC.

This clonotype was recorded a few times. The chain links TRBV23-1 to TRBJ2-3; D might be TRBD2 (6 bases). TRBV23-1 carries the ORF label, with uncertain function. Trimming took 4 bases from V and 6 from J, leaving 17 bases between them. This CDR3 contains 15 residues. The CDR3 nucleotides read TGCGCCAGCAGTCCCACCGGAGGGCTTGTTGATACGCAGTATTTT. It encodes CASSPTGGLVDTQYF.

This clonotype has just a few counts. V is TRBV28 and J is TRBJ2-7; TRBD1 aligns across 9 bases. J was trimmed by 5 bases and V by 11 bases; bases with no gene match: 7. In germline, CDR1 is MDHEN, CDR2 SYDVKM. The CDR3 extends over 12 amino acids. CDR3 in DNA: TGTGCCGGCATGGGACAGGGAGACGAGCAGTACTTC. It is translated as CAGMGQGDEQYF.

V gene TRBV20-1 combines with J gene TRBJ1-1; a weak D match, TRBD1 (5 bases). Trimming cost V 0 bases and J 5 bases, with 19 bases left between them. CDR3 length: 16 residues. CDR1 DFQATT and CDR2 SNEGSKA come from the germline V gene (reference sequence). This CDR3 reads CSAREGEGIGNTEAFF. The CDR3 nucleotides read TGCAGTGCTAGAGAGGGGGAGGGGATCGGGAATACTGAAGCTTTCTTT.

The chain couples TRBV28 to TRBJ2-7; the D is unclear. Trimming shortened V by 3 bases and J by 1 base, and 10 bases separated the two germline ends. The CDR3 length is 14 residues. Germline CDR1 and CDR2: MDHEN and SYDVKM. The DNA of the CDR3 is TGTGCCAGCAGTTTCGTTCCGAGTTCCTACGAGCAGTACTTC. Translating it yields CASSFVPSSYEQYF.

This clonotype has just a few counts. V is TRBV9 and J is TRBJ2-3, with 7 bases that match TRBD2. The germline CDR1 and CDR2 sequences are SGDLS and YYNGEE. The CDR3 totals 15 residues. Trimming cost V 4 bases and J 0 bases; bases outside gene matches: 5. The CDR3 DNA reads TGTGCCAGCAGCCCCCGGGACTACAGCACAGATACGCAGTATTTT. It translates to CASSPRDYSTDTQYF. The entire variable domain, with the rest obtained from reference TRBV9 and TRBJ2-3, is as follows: DSGVTQTPKHLITATGQRVTLRCSPRSGDLSVYWYQQSLDQGLQFLIQYYNGEERAKGNILERFSAQQFPDLHSELNLSSLELGDSALYFCASSPRDYSTDTQYFGPGTRLTVL.

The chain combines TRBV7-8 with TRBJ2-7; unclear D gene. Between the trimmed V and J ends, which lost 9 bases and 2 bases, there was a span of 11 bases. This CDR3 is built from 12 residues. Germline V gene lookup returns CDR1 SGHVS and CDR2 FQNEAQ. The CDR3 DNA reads TGTGCCAGATACTCCTCGACCTACGAGCAGTACTTC. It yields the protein CARYSSTYEQYF.

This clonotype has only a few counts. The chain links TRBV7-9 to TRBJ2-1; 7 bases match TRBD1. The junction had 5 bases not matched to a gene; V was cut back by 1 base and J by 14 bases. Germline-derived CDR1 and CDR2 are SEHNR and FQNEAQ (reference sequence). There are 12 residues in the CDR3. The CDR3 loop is CASSLGLQGEFF. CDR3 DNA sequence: TGTGCCAGCAGCTTAGGTTTGCAGGGGGAGTTCTTC. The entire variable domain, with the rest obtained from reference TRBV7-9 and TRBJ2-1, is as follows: DTGVSQNPRHKITKRGQNVTFRCDPISEHNRLYWYRQTLGQGPEFLTYFQNEAQLEKSRLLSDRFSAERPKGSFSTLEIQRTEQGDSAMYLCASSLGLQGEFFGPGTRLTVL.

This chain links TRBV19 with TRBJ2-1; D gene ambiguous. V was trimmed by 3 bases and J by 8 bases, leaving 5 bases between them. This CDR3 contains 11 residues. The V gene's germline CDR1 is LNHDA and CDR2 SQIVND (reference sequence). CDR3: CASSIGDEQFF. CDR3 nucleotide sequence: TGTGCCAGTAGTATTGGGGATGAGCAGTTCTTC.

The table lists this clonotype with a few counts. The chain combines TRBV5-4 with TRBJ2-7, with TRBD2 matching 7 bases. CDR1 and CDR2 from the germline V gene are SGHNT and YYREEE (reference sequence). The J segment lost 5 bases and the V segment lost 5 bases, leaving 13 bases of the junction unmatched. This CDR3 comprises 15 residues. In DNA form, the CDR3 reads TGTGCCAGCAGTTTACCAGCGGGAAACCCCAACGAGCAGTACTTC. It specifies CASSLPAGNPNEQYF. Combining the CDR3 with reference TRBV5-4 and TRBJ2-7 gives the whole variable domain ETGVTQSPTHLIKTRGQQVTLRCSSQSGHNTVSWYQQALGQGPQFIFQYYREEENGRGNFPPRFSGLQFPNYSSELNVNALELDDSALYLCASSLPAGNPNEQYFGPGTRLTVT.

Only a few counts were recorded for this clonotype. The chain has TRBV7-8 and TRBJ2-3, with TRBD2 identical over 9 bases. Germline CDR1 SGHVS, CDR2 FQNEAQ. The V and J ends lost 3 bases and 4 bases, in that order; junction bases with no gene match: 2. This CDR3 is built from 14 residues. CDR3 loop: CASSFSGSADTQYF. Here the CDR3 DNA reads TGTGCCAGCAGCTTTAGCGGGAGTGCAGATACGCAGTATTTT.

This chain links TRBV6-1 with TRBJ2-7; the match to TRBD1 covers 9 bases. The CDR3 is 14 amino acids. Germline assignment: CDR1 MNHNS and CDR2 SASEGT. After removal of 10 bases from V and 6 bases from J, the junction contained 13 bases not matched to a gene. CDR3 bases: TGTGCCACCACAGGACAGGGGCCGTTCCTCGAGCAGTACTTC. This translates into CATTGQGPFLEQYF.

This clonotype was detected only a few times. The CDR3 DNA is TGCGCCAGCAGCCCGTTGGAGGGGGCGCCCCAGCCCCAGCATTTT. Its translation is CASSPLEGAPQPQHF. This chain uses TRBV5-1 with TRBJ1-5, with TRBD1 matching over 7 bases. The V and J ends lost 4 bases and 7 bases, in that order; junction bases with no gene match: 11. In germline, CDR1 is SGHRS, CDR2 YFSETQ. The CDR3 is 15 amino acids.

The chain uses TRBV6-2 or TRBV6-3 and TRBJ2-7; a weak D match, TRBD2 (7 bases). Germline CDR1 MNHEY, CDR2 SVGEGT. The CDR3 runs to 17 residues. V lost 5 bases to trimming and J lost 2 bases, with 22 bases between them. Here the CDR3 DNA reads TGTGCCAGCAGTCACCGCAAAGGGGGACTATCGACCTACGAGCAGTACTTC. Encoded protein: CASSHRKGGLSTYEQYF.

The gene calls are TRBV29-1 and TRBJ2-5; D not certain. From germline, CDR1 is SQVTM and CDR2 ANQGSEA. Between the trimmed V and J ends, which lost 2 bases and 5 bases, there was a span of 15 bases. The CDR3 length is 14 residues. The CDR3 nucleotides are TGCAGCGTTGAATGGGTAGCCCAGCTGGAGACCCAGTACTTC. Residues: CSVEWVAQLETQYF. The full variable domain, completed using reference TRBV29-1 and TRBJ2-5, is SAVISQKPSRDICQRGTSLTIQCQVDSQVTMMFWYRQQPGQSLTLIATANQGSEATYESGFVIDKFPISRPNLTFSTLTVSNMSPEDSSIYLCSVEWVAQLETQYFGPGTRLLVL.

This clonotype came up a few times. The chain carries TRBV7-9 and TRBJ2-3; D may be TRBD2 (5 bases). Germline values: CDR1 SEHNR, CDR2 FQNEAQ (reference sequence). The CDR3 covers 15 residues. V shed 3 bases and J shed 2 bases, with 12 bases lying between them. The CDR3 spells CASSFVVGVTDTQYF. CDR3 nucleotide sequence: TGTGCCAGCAGCTTTGTTGTGGGAGTCACAGATACGCAGTATTTT.

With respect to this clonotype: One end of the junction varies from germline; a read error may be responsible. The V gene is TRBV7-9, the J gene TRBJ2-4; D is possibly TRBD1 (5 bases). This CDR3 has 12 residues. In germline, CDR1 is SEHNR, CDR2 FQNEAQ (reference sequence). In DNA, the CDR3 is TGTGCCAGCAGCGTGACAGTAGGCATTCAGAACTTC. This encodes CASSVTVGIQNF.

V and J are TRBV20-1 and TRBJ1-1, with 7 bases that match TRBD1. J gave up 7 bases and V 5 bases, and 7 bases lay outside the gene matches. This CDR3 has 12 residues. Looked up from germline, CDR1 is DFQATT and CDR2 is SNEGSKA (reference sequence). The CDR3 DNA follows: TGCAGTGCTCATGACAGGGCCGTTGAAGCTTTCTTT. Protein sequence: CSAHDRAVEAFF.

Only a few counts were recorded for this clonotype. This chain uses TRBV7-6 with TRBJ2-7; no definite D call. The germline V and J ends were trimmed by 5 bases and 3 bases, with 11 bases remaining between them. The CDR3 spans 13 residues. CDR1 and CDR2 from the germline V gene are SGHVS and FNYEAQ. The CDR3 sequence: CASSLNFFYEQYF. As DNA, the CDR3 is TGTGCCAGCAGCCTTAACTTTTTCTACGAGCAGTACTTC.

The CDR3 sequence: CSARGTGTRVFEQFF. The CDR3 DNA sequence: TGCAGTGCTAGAGGGACCGGGACTAGAGTATTTGAGCAGTTCTTC. The chain is built from TRBV20-1 and TRBJ2-1, with TRBD2 matching 8 bases. V was clipped by 1 base and J by 9 bases; unmatched bases: 11. Germline loops: CDR1 DFQATT, CDR2 SNEGSKA (reference sequence). The CDR3 totals 15 residues.

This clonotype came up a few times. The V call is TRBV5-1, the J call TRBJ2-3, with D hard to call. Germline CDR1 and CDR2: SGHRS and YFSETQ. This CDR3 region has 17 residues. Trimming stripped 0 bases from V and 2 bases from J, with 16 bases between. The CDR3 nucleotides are TGCGCCAGCAGCTTGGCGTACTACGGTCTAGACACAGATACGCAGTATTTT. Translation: CASSLAYYGLDTDTQYF. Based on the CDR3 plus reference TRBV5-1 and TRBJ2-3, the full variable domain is KAGVTQTPRYLIKTRGQQVTLSCSPISGHRSVSWYQQTPGQGLQFLFEYFSETQRNKGNFPGRFSGRQFSNSRSEMNVSTLELGDSALYLCASSLAYYGLDTDTQYFGPGTRLTVL.

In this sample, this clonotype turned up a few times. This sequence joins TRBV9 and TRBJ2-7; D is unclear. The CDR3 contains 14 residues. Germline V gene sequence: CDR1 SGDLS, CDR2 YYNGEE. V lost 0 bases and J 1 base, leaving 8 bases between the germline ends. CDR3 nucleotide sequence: TGTGCCAGCAGCGTAGGGGCAGATTCCTACGAGCAGTACTTC. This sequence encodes CASSVGADSYEQYF.

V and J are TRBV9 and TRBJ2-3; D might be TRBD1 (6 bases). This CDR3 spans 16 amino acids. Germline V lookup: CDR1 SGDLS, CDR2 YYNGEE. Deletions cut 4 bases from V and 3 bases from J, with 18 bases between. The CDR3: CASSTPKGQITDTQYF. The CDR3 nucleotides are TGTGCCAGCAGCACACCGAAGGGACAAATTACAGATACGCAGTATTTT.